Listed here are 29 T cell receptor beta chains from one sample, sequenced in a study of PD-1 blockade in classical Hodgkin lymphoma. TCRdb's table, derived via immunoSEQ multiplex PCR, lists solely in-frame clones and lacks some. Found here are under 9,500 clones, more than 90% of them singletons; the top ten hold approximately 8.4%. Time point here: newly diagnosed, previously untreated cHL patient sample. Negative selection with magnets was how CD8+ T cells were isolated from the thawed PBMCs. The sequenced sample was CD8+ T cells from blood. Receptors were obtained from a human donor with classical Hodgkin lymphoma.

The chain couples TRBV5-1 to TRBJ2-7; 9 positions match TRBD2. There are 15 residues in the CDR3. The V gene's germline CDR1 is SGHRS and CDR2 YFSETQ. Trimming removed 4 bases from V and 2 bases from J; junction bases left unmatched: 7. The CDR3 reads CASSDPGLAPYEQYF. In nucleotides, the CDR3 is TGCGCCAGCAGCGATCCGGGACTAGCTCCCTACGAGCAGTACTTC.

The chain links TRBV6-1 to TRBJ1-5, with D hard to call. The germline V and J ends were trimmed by 5 bases and 6 bases, with 14 bases remaining between them. This CDR3 region has 14 residues. CDR1 and CDR2 (germline): MNHNS, SASEGT. CDR3 sequence (DNA): TGTGCCAGCAGTTGGTACAGAGGCGGTCAGCCCCAGCATTTT. It encodes CASSWYRGGQPQHF.

The chain carries TRBV5-6 and TRBJ2-3; 13 positions match TRBD2. J lost 3 bases, V lost 2 bases, and 6 bases had no gene match. Germline V lookup: CDR1 SGHDT, CDR2 YYEEEE. The CDR3 is made up of 17 amino acids. The chain's CDR3 is CASSFWTSGSWTDTQYF. CDR3 nucleotide sequence: TGTGCCAGCAGCTTTTGGACTAGCGGGAGTTGGACAGATACGCAGTATTTT.

The V and J genes are TRBV15 and TRBJ1-2, with D perhaps matching TRBD1 (5 bases). Germline CDR1 reads LNHNV; CDR2 reads YYDKDF (reference sequence). This CDR3 region has 14 residues. V was shortened by 0 bases and J by 4 bases, with 9 bases between the two germline ends. The CDR3 coding sequence is TGTGCCACCAGCAGAGATTATGACAGCTATGGCTACACCTTC. Translating it yields CATSRDYDSYGYTF.

CDR3 bases: TGCGCCAGCAGCCAAGACCCAGGGTCGCGGCCCCAGCATTTT. Its protein product is CASSQDPGSRPQHF. J is TRBJ1-5 and V is TRBV4-1; D may be TRBD1 (5 bases). The CDR3 totals 14 residues. Germline V gene lookup returns CDR1 MGHRA and CDR2 YSYEKL. V was shortened by 0 bases and J by 9 bases, with 12 bases between the two germline ends.

V usage is TRBV6-1 and J usage is TRBJ2-3; TRBD2 matches at 8 bases. J gave up 3 bases and V 7 bases, and 6 bases lay outside the gene matches. The CDR3 is 14 amino acids. CDR1 MNHNS and CDR2 SASEGT come from the germline V gene. CDR3 in amino acids: CASNPGGETDTQYF. CDR3 bases: TGTGCCAGCAACCCCGGGGGGGAAACAGATACGCAGTATTTT.

The chain has TRBV4-1 and TRBJ2-7; 10 bases are shared with TRBD2. The length of the CDR3 is 16 residues. Unmatched junction bases numbered 6, after V lost 4 bases and J lost 0 bases. In germline, CDR1 is MGHRA, CDR2 YSYEKL. CDR3 in amino acids: CASSRVAGGSSYEQYF. The CDR3 coding sequence is TGCGCCAGCAGCCGAGTAGCGGGGGGAAGCTCCTACGAGCAGTACTTC.

The rearrangement links TRBV7-6 to TRBJ1-6; TRBD1 matches 8 bases. The CDR3 is made up of 19 amino acids. Per the germline V gene, CDR1 is SGHVS and CDR2 is FNYEAQ. V was pared by 5 bases and J by 3 bases, with 15 bases of the junction left unmatched. The CDR3 sequence: CASSLRTWTGNSYNSPLHF. The CDR3 DNA reads as TGTGCCAGCAGCCTTCGAACGTGGACAGGGAATAGCTATAATTCACCCCTCCACTTT.

This clone was counted once. V usage is TRBV28 and J usage is TRBJ2-1; D unresolved. V dropped 3 bases and J dropped 9 bases, with 9 bases sitting between them. Per germline, CDR1 MDHEN and CDR2 SYDVKM. CDR3 size: 12 residues. CDR3 region: CASSFGRSEQFF. CDR3 nucleotides: TGTGCCAGCAGTTTCGGTAGAAGTGAGCAGTTCTTC.

The chain has TRBV15 and TRBJ2-3, with D tentatively TRBD2 (6 bases). The CDR3 extends over 15 amino acids. Between the trimmed V and J ends, which lost 2 bases and 6 bases, there was a span of 15 bases. CDR1 and CDR2 from the germline V gene are LNHNV and YYDKDF (reference sequence). The CDR3, as DNA: TGTGCCACCAGCAGACCTAGCGCATCCACGGATACGCAGTATTTT. It codes for CATSRPSASTDTQYF.

The chain has TRBV27 and TRBJ2-1; weak D call: TRBD1 (5 bases). The CDR3 covers 15 residues. Between the trimmed V and J ends, which lost 6 bases and 5 bases, there was a span of 17 bases. Germline V CDR1 and CDR2: MNHEY, SMNVEV (reference sequence). CDR3 in DNA: TGTGCCAGCAGCCCGACTCCTGGGGCTAACAATGAGCAGTTCTTC. Translation gives CASSPTPGANNEQFF.

In its sample, this clone was seen once. The rearrangement joins TRBV7-9 to TRBJ1-2; D unclear. This CDR3 is 13 amino acids long. Trimming pared 3 bases from V and 8 bases from J, leaving 13 bases between. CDR1 and CDR2 from the germline V gene are SEHNR and FQNEAQ (reference sequence). DNA for the CDR3: TGTGCCAGCAGCTTGGGGTCGAGACTGGGCTACACCTTC. Residues: CASSLGSRLGYTF.

The CDR3 here is CASSFPGELFF. The CDR3 DNA reads TGCGCCAGCAGCTTCCCCGGGGAGCTGTTTTTT. This chain connects TRBV5-1 to TRBJ2-2; no clear D gene. Germline lookup yields CDR1 SGHRS and CDR2 YFSETQ. V shed 2 bases and J shed 6 bases, with 2 bases lying between them. The CDR3 has 11 residues.

The chain links TRBV5-6 to TRBJ1-2; the D is unclear. V dropped 3 bases and J dropped 2 bases, with 11 bases sitting between them. The V gene's germline CDR1 is SGHDT and CDR2 YYEEEE. This CDR3 region has 14 residues. The CDR3 protein is CASSWASSNYGYTF. CDR3 nucleotide sequence: TGTGCCAGCAGCTGGGCCTCCAGCAACTATGGCTACACCTTC.

This rearrangement joins TRBV7-9 to TRBJ2-5, with D tentatively TRBD2 (6 bases). The CDR3 contains 15 residues. The germline CDR1 and CDR2 sequences are SEHNR and FQNEAQ (reference sequence). V lost 4 bases to trimming and J lost 5 bases, with 17 bases between them. In DNA form, the CDR3 reads TGTGCCAGCAGCTCCCGGCGGAGGGGAAAGGAGACCCAGTACTTC. This encodes CASSSRRRGKETQYF.

The rearrangement links TRBV7-2 to TRBJ2-5, with 7 nucleotides matching TRBD2. The junction had 8 bases not matched to a gene; V was cut back by 5 bases and J by 5 bases. The CDR3 length is 14 residues. Germline loops: CDR1 SGHTA, CDR2 FQGNSA. The CDR3 protein is CASSPWTRGETQYF. The DNA of the CDR3 is TGTGCCAGCAGCCCCTGGACTAGAGGGGAGACCCAGTACTTC.

The chain joins TRBV5-6 to TRBJ1-1; TRBD1 might be the D (5 bases). The V gene's germline CDR1 is SGHDT and CDR2 YYEEEE. The V end lost 10 bases, the J end lost 5 bases, and 15 bases lay between the germline ends. The CDR3 spans 12 residues. The CDR3 loop is CASSWGGTEAFF. CDR3 nucleotide sequence: TGTGCCTCCTCATGGGGGGGGACTGAAGCTTTCTTT.

This clone appeared once. This chain uses TRBV5-6 with TRBJ2-3; a weak D match, TRBD2 (5 bases). Trimming stripped 0 bases from V and 4 bases from J, with 15 bases between. CDR3 length: 16 amino acids. Germline CDR1 reads SGHDT; CDR2 reads YYEEEE. DNA of the CDR3: TGTGCCAGCAGCTTGGAGGCAGAAAGGAGGCCAGATACGCAGTATTTT. This encodes CASSLEAERRPDTQYF. The entire variable domain, with the rest obtained from reference TRBV5-6 and TRBJ2-3, is as follows: DAGVTQSPTHLIKTRGQQVTLRCSPKSGHDTVSWYQQALGQGPQFIFQYYEEEERQRGNFPDRFSGHQFPNYSSELNVNALLLGDSALYLCASSLEAERRPDTQYFGPGTRLTVL.

The chain recombines TRBV27 with TRBJ2-7, with a tentative D call TRBD1 (6 bases). This CDR3 comprises 13 residues. Between the trimmed V and J ends, which lost 2 bases and 5 bases, there was a span of 10 bases. Germline V gives CDR1 MNHEY, CDR2 SMNVEV (reference sequence). The CDR3 sequence: CASSLNRVNEQYF. CDR3 nucleotide sequence: TGTGCCAGCAGTTTAAACAGGGTTAACGAGCAGTACTTC.

This chain joins TRBV27 and TRBJ2-1; 16 bases agree with TRBD2. From germline, CDR1 is MNHEY and CDR2 SMNVEV (reference sequence). Trimming at V came to 2 bases and at J to 1 base, leaving 8 bases not matched to a gene. The CDR3 has 20 amino acids. CDR3 DNA: TGTGCCAGCAGTTTAGGGGGACTAGCGGGAGGGCCTTTATCCTACAATGAGCAGTTCTTC. Translation gives CASSLGGLAGGPLSYNEQFF.

The V call is TRBV27, the J call TRBJ1-1; TRBD1 matches 7 bases. Germline V lookup: CDR1 MNHEY, CDR2 SMNVEV (reference sequence). Trimming took 0 bases from V and 1 from J; bases not matched to a gene: 2. The CDR3 length is 15 residues. The CDR3 region is CASSLSPGGNTEAFF. The CDR3 DNA reads as TGTGCCAGCAGTTTATCCCCAGGGGGGAACACTGAAGCTTTCTTT.

V usage is TRBV4-3 and J usage is TRBJ1-3, with D hard to call. This CDR3 has 16 amino acids. V lost 1 base and J lost 0, with 10 bases in between. The germline CDR1 and CDR2 sequences are LGHNA and YSLEER. This chain's CDR3 is CASSQGMGGSGNTIYF. Written as DNA, the CDR3 is TGCGCCAGCAGCCAAGGCATGGGCGGCTCTGGAAACACCATATATTTT.

The rearrangement links TRBV6-5 to TRBJ1-1; D remains ambiguous. Germline-derived CDR1 and CDR2 are MNHEY and SVGAGI. V was clipped by 4 bases and J by 1 base, with 4 bases between them. The length of the CDR3 is 12 residues. The CDR3 nucleotides are TGTGCCAGCAGTTCAGCGAACACTGAAGCTTTCTTT. Translating it yields CASSSANTEAFF.

The V and J genes are TRBV6-5 and TRBJ1-1; TRBD1 matches 7 bases. J was trimmed by 11 bases and V by 0 bases; bases with no gene match: 6. This CDR3 region has 13 residues. CDR1 is MNHEY and CDR2 is SVGAGI in the germline V gene. Here the CDR3 DNA reads TGTGCCAGCAGTTACTCAGCCGGGACAGACGCTTTCTTT. This codes for CASSYSAGTDAFF.

The sample holds a few counts of this clone. The chain uses TRBV19 and TRBJ2-1; 8 nucleotides align to TRBD2. The germline CDR1 and CDR2 sequences are LNHDA and SQIVND (reference sequence). This CDR3 is 14 amino acids long. After removal of 6 bases from V and 12 bases from J, the junction contained 13 bases not matched to a gene. CDR3 bases: TGTGCCAGTAGACCAGCGGGAGTGGTAGAAGCGCAGTTCTTC. As protein: CASRPAGVVEAQFF.

The chain employs TRBV7-9 and TRBJ1-1; D gene uncertain. This CDR3 is built from 14 residues. V was clipped by 2 bases and J by 3 bases, with 10 bases between them. Germline V gene sequence: CDR1 SEHNR, CDR2 FQNEAQ (reference sequence). The CDR3, as DNA: TGTGCCAGCAGCTTAAACTTTCAGGACACTGAAGCTTTCTTT. Its protein product is CASSLNFQDTEAFF.

The chain links TRBV5-5 to TRBJ2-6; no clear D gene. V was cut by 4 bases and J by 0 bases, with 14 bases left in between. CDR3 length: 17 residues. Germline V gene sequence: CDR1 SGHKS, CDR2 YYEKEE (reference sequence). The CDR3 DNA follows: TGTGCCAGCAGCCTGGGCAGAGAAAACTCTGGGGCCAACGTCCTGACTTTC. This codes for CASSLGRENSGANVLTF.

The rearrangement links TRBV12-5 to TRBJ2-2, with 7 positions matching TRBD2. Trimming cost V 5 bases and J 7 bases; bases outside gene matches: 10. There are 15 residues in the CDR3. Germline CDR1 and CDR2: LGHNT and FRNRAP. The CDR3 loop is CASGPTLGGFGELFF. CDR3 nucleotide sequence: TGTGCTAGTGGTCCTACCCTGGGGGGGTTCGGGGAGCTGTTTTTT.

The chain combines TRBV21-1 with TRBJ1-1; the listed D gene, TRBD1, was not tested against the DNA. TRBV21-1 is designated a pseudogene. The CDR3 length is 12 residues. The CDR3 bases are TGTGCCAGCAGCAGAAAACAGGGTGAAGCTTTCTTT. Amino acids: CASSRKQGEAFF.